Below, 2 T cell receptor beta chains from the same sample are listed, as sequenced in a study of blood T cells in healthy people across ages. PCR was performed a second time for about 7 to 12 cycles using a sample-barcoded 5' primer and a J-beta primer mix. TCRdb used MiXCR to reprocess the 5' RACE reads, holding one entry per CDR3 protein. The sample has just under 900,000 distinct CDR3 sequences, around 28% seen once. The material sequenced was blood. The receptors originated from a woman aged 80 or older in good health.

This chain connects TRBV9 to TRBJ2-5; 7 positions agree with TRBD2. The J segment lost 5 bases and the V segment lost 3 bases, leaving 7 bases of the junction unmatched. The germline gives CDR1 SGDLS, CDR2 YYNGEE. The CDR3 covers 14 residues. The CDR3 sequence is CASSGGGSQETQYF. In DNA, the CDR3 is TGTGCCAGCAGCGGGGGAGGGTCGCAGGAGACCCAGTACTTC.

This clonotype was found a few times. A much larger clone sits a single nucleotide away, making a read error possible. The V gene is TRBV5-1, the J gene TRBJ2-4; D is tentatively TRBD1 or TRBD2 (6 bases each). CDR3 length: 15 residues. From germline, CDR1 is SGHRS and CDR2 YFSETQ. V was pared by 5 bases and J by 9 bases, with 21 bases between. This CDR3 reads CASRLGGGSGTIQYF. DNA for the CDR3: TGCGCCAGCAGATTAGGAGGGGGAAGTGGAACCATTCAGTACTTC.